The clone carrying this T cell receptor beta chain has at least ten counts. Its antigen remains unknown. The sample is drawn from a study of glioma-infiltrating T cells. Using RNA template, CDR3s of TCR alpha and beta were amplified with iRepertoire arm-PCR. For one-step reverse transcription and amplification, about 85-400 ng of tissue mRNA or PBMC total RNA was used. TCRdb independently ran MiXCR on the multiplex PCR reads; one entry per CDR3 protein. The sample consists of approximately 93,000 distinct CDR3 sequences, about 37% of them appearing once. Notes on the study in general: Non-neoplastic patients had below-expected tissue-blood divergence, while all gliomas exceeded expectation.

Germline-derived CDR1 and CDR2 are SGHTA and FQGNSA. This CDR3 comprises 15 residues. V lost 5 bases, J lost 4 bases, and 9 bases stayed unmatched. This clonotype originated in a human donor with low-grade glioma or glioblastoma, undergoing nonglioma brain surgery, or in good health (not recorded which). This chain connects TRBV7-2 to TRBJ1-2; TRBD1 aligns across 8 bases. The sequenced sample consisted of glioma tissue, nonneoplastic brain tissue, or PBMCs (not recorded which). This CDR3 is CASSQGPGTGYGYTF. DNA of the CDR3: TGTGCCAGCAGCCAAGGACCCGGGACAGGCTATGGCTACACCTTC.